The 30 T cell receptor beta chains below come from one sample, sequenced in a study of T cell clones after liver transplantation. The method was immunoSEQ multiplex PCR; TCRdb's version includes in-frame clones alone and lacks a portion of them. The sample shows tens of thousands of clones, 90% to 95% of them seen only once. Sequencing was performed on CD4+ T cells from blood, taken roughly 25 months after liver transplant. All receptors come from a human patient who received a liver transplant. Some T cells may be supplied by the graft donor.

The gene calls are TRBV9 and TRBJ2-1; D remains unclear. Trimming stripped 0 bases from V and 5 bases from J, with 9 bases between. CDR1 SGDLS and CDR2 YYNGEE come from the germline V gene. This CDR3 contains 14 residues. The CDR3 bases are TGTGCCAGCAGCGTAGAGCTTTGGGACAATGAGCAGTTCTTC. Translated: CASSVELWDNEQFF.

CDR3 region: CAWTRGSYEQYF. CDR3 nucleotide sequence: TGTGCCTGGACGAGGGGATCCTACGAGCAGTACTTC. The gene calls are TRBV30 and TRBJ2-7; D might be TRBD1 or TRBD2, each matching 5 bases. V lost 4 bases and J 1 base, leaving 8 bases between the germline ends. Per the germline V gene, CDR1 is GTSNPN and CDR2 is SVGIG (reference sequence). The CDR3 contains 12 residues.

The chain links TRBV2 to TRBJ1-2; 7 bases match TRBD1. V was clipped by 4 bases and J by 5 bases; unmatched bases: 7. Germline CDR1 and CDR2: SNHLY and FYNNEI. This CDR3 spans 14 amino acids. The DNA for the CDR3 is TGTGCCAGCAGTGTAAACAGGGGCGTGTATGGCTACACCTTC. Amino acid sequence: CASSVNRGVYGYTF.

CDR3 sequence: CASSGGVNTEAFF. CDR3 in DNA: TGTGCCAGCAGCGGGGGGGTCAACACTGAAGCTTTCTTT. This chain links TRBV28 with TRBJ1-1; maybe TRBD1 (5 bases). Between the trimmed V and J ends, which lost 6 bases and 2 bases, there was a span of 10 bases. This CDR3 contains 13 residues. Germline assignment: CDR1 MDHEN and CDR2 SYDVKM. Full variable domain (outside the CDR3, taken from reference TRBV28 and TRBJ1-1): DVKVTQSSRYLVKRTGEKVFLECVQDMDHENMFWYRQDPGLGLRLIYFSYDVKMKEKGDIPEGYSVSREKKERFSLILESASTNQTSMYLCASSGGVNTEAFFGQGTRLTVV.

This clone was seen a few times. CDR3 DNA: TGTGCCAGTAGTCTGTTGGGGAACACTGAAGCTTTCTTT. Amino acids: CASSLLGNTEAFF. The gene calls are TRBV19 and TRBJ1-1; D unresolved. Germline V gives CDR1 LNHDA, CDR2 SQIVND (reference sequence). Trimming took 5 bases from V and 1 from J, leaving 8 bases between them. CDR3 length: 13 residues.

The rearrangement uses TRBV7-3 and TRBJ2-6; D gene unclear. CDR1 and CDR2 from the germline V gene are SGHTA and FQGTGA. V lost 0 bases to trimming and J lost 0 bases, with 12 bases between them. The CDR3 is 18 amino acids. The CDR3 coding sequence is TGTGCCAGCAGCTTAACTACACAGATTGCCTCTGGGGCCAACGTCCTGACTTTC. It yields the protein CASSLTTQIASGANVLTF.

This clone is a singleton in its sample. The chain combines TRBV11-2 with TRBJ1-3; possible D gene TRBD1, 5 bases. V lost 4 bases, J lost 0 bases, and 10 bases lay in between. The CDR3 length is 15 residues. Per germline, CDR1 SGHAT and CDR2 FQNNGV. CDR3 in DNA: TGTGCCAGCAGCTCGCCGGGGGACTCTGGAAACACCATATATTTT. This encodes CASSSPGDSGNTIYF.

The genes are TRBV7-7 and TRBJ2-7, with 12 nucleotides matching TRBD2. The CDR3 runs 15 residues. CDR1 SSHAT and CDR2 FNYEAQ come from the germline V gene (reference sequence). Unmatched junction bases numbered 8, after V lost 5 bases and J lost 6 bases. The CDR3 DNA sequence: TGTGCCAGCAGCCCGACTAGCGGGAGAGCGTCCGAGCAGTACTTC. Encoded protein: CASSPTSGRASEQYF.

V is TRBV4-2 and J is TRBJ2-2; D gene unclear. V was clipped by 3 bases and J by 8 bases, with 10 bases between them. The CDR3 extends over 13 amino acids. Per germline, CDR1 LGHNA and CDR2 YNFKEQ. The CDR3 sequence: CASSQTRSGELFF. Written as DNA, the CDR3 is TGTGCCAGCAGCCAGACTCGTTCTGGGGAGCTGTTTTTT.

The chain joins TRBV27 to TRBJ2-1; TRBD2 might be the D (6 bases). CDR3 size: 16 residues. Germline-derived CDR1 and CDR2 are MNHEY and SMNVEV (reference sequence). The germline V and J ends were trimmed by 9 bases and 0 bases, with 18 bases remaining between them. The DNA for the CDR3 is TGTGCCAGTGCGGGACTCCGTCGGGGCTCCTACAATGAGCAGTTCTTC. Translation gives CASAGLRRGSYNEQFF.

This sequence joins TRBV5-1 and TRBJ2-5, with TRBD1 matching 7 bases. Per the germline V gene, CDR1 is SGHRS and CDR2 is YFSETQ. Losses at the gene ends were 4 bases for V and 5 bases for J; bases not matched to a gene: 8. The CDR3 loop spans 14 amino acids. CDR3 nucleotide sequence: TGCGCCAGCAGCCCGAGACAGGGTTGGGAGACCCAGTACTTC. It specifies CASSPRQGWETQYF.

The V call is TRBV5-4, the J call TRBJ2-3; TRBD2 is a possible D gene (7 bases). The CDR3 length is 15 residues. Germline V gives CDR1 SGHNT, CDR2 YYREEE (reference sequence). V was clipped by 4 bases and J by 9 bases, with 21 bases between them. For the CDR3, the DNA is TGTGCCAGCAGCCCACAGGGTTCGGGAGGAAAGACGCAGTATTTT. Its translation: CASSPQGSGGKTQYF. Complete variable domain (other parts from reference TRBV5-4 and TRBJ2-3): ETGVTQSPTHLIKTRGQQVTLRCSSQSGHNTVSWYQQALGQGPQFIFQYYREEENGRGNFPPRFSGLQFPNYSSELNVNALELDDSALYLCASSPQGSGGKTQYFGPGTRLTVL.

The chain links TRBV9 to TRBJ1-2, with unresolved D. The CDR3 runs to 12 residues. Looked up from germline, CDR1 is SGDLS and CDR2 is YYNGEE. Trimming cost V 3 bases and J 3 bases, with 6 bases left between them. As DNA, the CDR3 is TGTGCCAGCAGCGACTCATACTATGGCTACACCTTC. Translation gives CASSDSYYGYTF.

This clone appeared once. DNA of the CDR3: TGTGCCAGCAGCTTAAAAGAGACCCAGTACTTC. Its translation is CASSLKETQYF. The V and J genes are TRBV7-8 and TRBJ2-5; D not certain. Trimming left V 2 bases short and J 3 bases short, with 1 base between. CDR3 size: 11 residues. Germline lookup yields CDR1 SGHVS and CDR2 FQNEAQ.

This rearrangement joins TRBV11-3 to TRBJ2-2, with D maybe TRBD2 (6 bases). Trimming left V 1 base short and J 13 bases short, with 13 bases between. Germline CDR1 reads SGHNT; CDR2 reads YENEEA. The CDR3 is 13 residues long. CDR3 in DNA: TGTGCCAGCAGCTTAGGACCGGGGGATGGGCTGTTTTTT. Translation: CASSLGPGDGLFF.

The V gene is TRBV19, the J gene TRBJ2-5, with 10 positions matching TRBD1. Germline CDR1 is LNHDA and CDR2 is SQIVND (reference sequence). Unmatched junction bases numbered 7, after V lost 4 bases and J lost 2 bases. CDR3 size: 16 residues. CDR3 in amino acids: CASSNRQGAIQETQYF. CDR3 coding DNA: TGTGCCAGTAGTAACCGACAGGGGGCTATACAAGAGACCCAGTACTTC.

The gene calls are TRBV5-6 and TRBJ1-2; D might be TRBD1 (6 bases). From germline, CDR1 is SGHDT and CDR2 YYEEEE. The V gene lost 0 bases and the J gene lost 5 bases, with 14 bases spanning the gap. CDR3 length: 15 residues. For the CDR3, the DNA is TGTGCCAGCAGCTTGGCTGGGGACACGGAGTATGGCTACACCTTC. It encodes CASSLAGDTEYGYTF.

The chain is built from TRBV6-1 and TRBJ1-3; D call uncertain. Per the germline V gene, CDR1 is MNHNS and CDR2 is SASEGT. The CDR3 length is 15 residues. Trimming shortened V by 0 bases and J by 0 bases, and 6 bases separated the two germline ends. This chain's CDR3 is CASSEAGSSGNTIYF. The CDR3, as DNA: TGTGCCAGCAGTGAAGCCGGCAGCTCTGGAAACACCATATATTTT.

This chain uses TRBV7-9 with TRBJ2-2; the D is unclear. Trimming cost V 7 bases and J 9 bases, with 15 bases left between them. Germline assignment: CDR1 SEHNR and CDR2 FQNEAQ (reference sequence). The CDR3 loop spans 13 amino acids. CDR3 loop: CASITIAFRELFF. The CDR3 region has the DNA TGTGCCAGCATCACAATCGCGTTTAGGGAGCTGTTTTTT.

The CDR3 DNA is TGCGCCAGCAGCTTGGCCGGGGACGGGGGCTATGGCTACACCTTC. Protein product: CASSLAGDGGYGYTF. The chain has TRBV5-1 and TRBJ1-2; tentative D call: TRBD1 (5 bases). Germline values: CDR1 SGHRS, CDR2 YFSETQ. Trimming removed 0 bases at V and 4 bases at J, with 13 bases between. This CDR3 is built from 15 residues.

CDR3 amino acids: CASSSYRLGTDTQYF. In DNA form, the CDR3 reads TGTGCCAGCAGCTCGTACCGACTTGGCACAGATACGCAGTATTTT. This rearrangement joins TRBV7-9 to TRBJ2-3, with D hard to call. CDR1 and CDR2 (germline): SEHNR, FQNEAQ (reference sequence). CDR3 length: 15 amino acids. Trimming pared 4 bases from V and 1 base from J, leaving 12 bases between. The whole variable domain, filled in from reference TRBV7-9 and TRBJ2-3, reads DTGVSQNPRHKITKRGQNVTFRCDPISEHNRLYWYRQTLGQGPEFLTYFQNEAQLEKSRLLSDRFSAERPKGSFSTLEIQRTEQGDSAMYLCASSSYRLGTDTQYFGPGTRLTVL.

This clone was seen more than once but under ten times. The chain joins TRBV21-1 to TRBJ1-5. TRBV21-1 counts as a pseudogene. CDR3 size: 14 residues. The CDR3 DNA sequence: TGTGCCAGCAGCAAAGAACGCCGTAATCAGCCCCAGCATTTT. Residues: CASSKERRNQPQHF.

CDR3 amino acids: CASSVAWANTEAFF. For the CDR3, the DNA is TGTGCCAGCAGCGTCGCGTGGGCTAACACTGAAGCTTTCTTT. The genes are TRBV2 and TRBJ1-1; D unclear. This CDR3 contains 14 residues. The germline V gene has CDR1 SNHLY and CDR2 FYNNEI. Trimming pared 6 bases from V and 2 bases from J, leaving 13 bases between.

The chain employs TRBV11-2 and TRBJ2-3; 8 bases are a match to TRBD1. Losses at the gene ends were 5 bases for V and 2 bases for J; bases not matched to a gene: 6. The CDR3 is 15 amino acids. The germline V gene has CDR1 SGHAT and CDR2 FQNNGV. This CDR3 reads CASSTGQGTTDTQYF. For the CDR3, the DNA is TGTGCCAGCAGCACCGGACAGGGAACCACAGATACGCAGTATTTT.

V usage is TRBV7-3 and J usage is TRBJ1-1; D is uncertain. Germline V gene sequence: CDR1 SGHTA, CDR2 FQGTGA. This CDR3 is 15 amino acids long. Between the trimmed V and J ends, which lost 2 bases and 1 base, there was a span of 11 bases. CDR3 protein: CASSLFSATNTEAFF. CDR3 nucleotide sequence: TGTGCCAGCAGCTTATTCTCCGCAACGAACACTGAAGCTTTCTTT.

The chain couples TRBV27 to TRBJ2-7, with TRBD1 identical over 11 bases. Germline V gene data show CDR1 as MNHEY and CDR2 as SMNVEV (reference sequence). J lost 4 bases, V lost 5 bases, and 7 bases had no gene match. This CDR3 comprises 15 residues. The CDR3 protein is CASSITGTGGYEQYF. Written as DNA, the CDR3 is TGTGCCAGCAGTATCACCGGGACAGGGGGGTACGAGCAGTACTTC.

The V and J genes are TRBV27 and TRBJ2-1; 7 positions match TRBD2. V was clipped by 2 bases and J by 6 bases; unmatched bases: 1. This CDR3 region has 13 residues. The germline V gene has CDR1 MNHEY and CDR2 SMNVEV (reference sequence). The chain's CDR3 is CASSLAGANEQFF. The CDR3 DNA reads as TGTGCCAGCAGTTTAGCGGGAGCCAATGAGCAGTTCTTC.

The V gene is TRBV2, the J gene TRBJ2-3, with D perhaps matching TRBD1 (6 bases). CDR3 length: 15 residues. The germline V gene has CDR1 SNHLY and CDR2 FYNNEI. V lost 4 bases, J lost 1 base, and 12 bases lay in between. The CDR3: CASSAVQGGTDTQYF. The CDR3 nucleotides read TGTGCCAGCAGTGCTGTACAGGGTGGCACAGATACGCAGTATTTT.

This clone occurred once. This chain uses TRBV5-1 with TRBJ2-3; 7 bases align to TRBD2. The CDR3 extends over 16 amino acids. The J segment lost 2 bases and the V segment lost 0 bases, leaving 6 bases of the junction unmatched. The germline V gene has CDR1 SGHRS and CDR2 YFSETQ. The CDR3 here is CASSLGASGNTDTQYF. In DNA, the CDR3 is TGCGCCAGCAGCTTGGGGGCTAGCGGCAACACAGATACGCAGTATTTT.

The chain is built from TRBV27 and TRBJ2-5, with 11 bases aligning to TRBD2. Gene TRBJ2-7 matches the end of the DNA better, so the J call may be wrong. The length of the CDR3 is 21 residues. Germline CDR1 reads MNHEY; CDR2 reads SMNVEV (reference sequence). The CDR3 DNA follows: TGTGCCAGCAGTTCCTCCCGGGCTAGTGTAGCGGGAGGGAAGAGCTCCTACGAGCAGTACTTC. This codes for CASSSSRASVAGGKSSYEQYF.